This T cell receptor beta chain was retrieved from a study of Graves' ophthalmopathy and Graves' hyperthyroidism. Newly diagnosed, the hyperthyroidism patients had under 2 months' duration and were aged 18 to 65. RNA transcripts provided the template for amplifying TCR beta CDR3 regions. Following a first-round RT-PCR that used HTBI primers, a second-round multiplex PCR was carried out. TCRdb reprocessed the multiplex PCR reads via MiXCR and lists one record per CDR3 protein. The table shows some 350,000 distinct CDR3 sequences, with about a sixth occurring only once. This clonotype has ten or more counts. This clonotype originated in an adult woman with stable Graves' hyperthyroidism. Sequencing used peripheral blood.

This chain's CDR3 is CASSETSGAYSGANVLTF. CDR3 sequence (DNA): TGTGCCAGCAGCGAGACTAGCGGGGCCTACTCTGGGGCCAACGTCCTGACTTTC. The V and J genes are TRBV11-1 and TRBJ2-6; TRBD2 matches 11 bases. Trimming cost V 5 bases and J 0 bases; bases outside gene matches: 6. Germline CDR1 is SGHAT and CDR2 is FQDESV (reference sequence). The CDR3 has 18 amino acids.